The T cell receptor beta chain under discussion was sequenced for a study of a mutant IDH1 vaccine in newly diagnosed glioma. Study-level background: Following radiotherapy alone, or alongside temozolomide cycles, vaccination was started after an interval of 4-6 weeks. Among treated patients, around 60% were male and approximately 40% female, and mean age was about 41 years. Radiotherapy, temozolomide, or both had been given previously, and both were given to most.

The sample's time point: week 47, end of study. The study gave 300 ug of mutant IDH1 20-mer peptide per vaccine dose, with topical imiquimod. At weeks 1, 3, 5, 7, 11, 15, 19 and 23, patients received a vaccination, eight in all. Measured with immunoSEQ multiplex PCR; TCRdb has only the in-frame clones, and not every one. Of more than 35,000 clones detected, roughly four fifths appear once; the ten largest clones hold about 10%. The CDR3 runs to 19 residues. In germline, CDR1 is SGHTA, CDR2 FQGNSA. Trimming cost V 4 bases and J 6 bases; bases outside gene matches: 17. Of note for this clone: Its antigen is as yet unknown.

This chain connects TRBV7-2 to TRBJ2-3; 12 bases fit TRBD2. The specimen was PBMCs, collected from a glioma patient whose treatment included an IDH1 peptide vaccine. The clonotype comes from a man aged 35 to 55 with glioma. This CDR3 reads CASSSRTSGIVQRSDTQYF. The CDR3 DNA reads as TGTGCCAGCAGCTCGCGGACTAGCGGGATCGTGCAGAGATCGGATACGCAGTATTTT.